Below are 11 T cell receptor beta chains sequenced from a single sample in a study of cytotoxic CD8 clonotypes in ibrutinib-treated CLL. Some clones are missing from TCRdb's copy, which holds only in-frame ones; the method was immunoSEQ multiplex PCR. The sample includes 110,000 to 150,000 clones, around 77% seen only once; the top ten take around 30%. The starting material was PBMCs, obtained after 12 months of ibrutinib treatment. The receptors were gathered from a human donor with chronic lymphocytic leukemia.

The chain uses TRBV15 and TRBJ1-5; TRBD1 aligns across 7 bases. The germline gives CDR1 LNHNV, CDR2 YYDKDF (reference sequence). This CDR3 is 14 amino acids long. Trimming removed 6 bases from V and 2 bases from J; junction bases left unmatched: 4. CDR3 nucleotides: TGTGCCACCAGAAATGACAGGGGCAATCAGCCCCAGCATTTT. Translated: CATRNDRGNQPQHF.

V gene TRBV9 combines with J gene TRBJ2-3, with D possibly being TRBD1 (5 bases). Germline CDR1 SGDLS, CDR2 YYNGEE. This CDR3 has 15 amino acids. Trimming shortened V by 0 bases and J by 2 bases, and 10 bases separated the two germline ends. CDR3 bases: TGTGCCAGCAGCGTAGCTACAGGTACCACAGATACGCAGTATTTT. It encodes CASSVATGTTDTQYF. Together with reference TRBV9 and TRBJ2-3, the CDR3 gives the full variable domain: DSGVTQTPKHLITATGQRVTLRCSPRSGDLSVYWYQQSLDQGLQFLIQYYNGEERAKGNILERFSAQQFPDLHSELNLSSLELGDSALYFCASSVATGTTDTQYFGPGTRLTVL.

The chain joins TRBV28 to TRBJ2-7, with 8 bases fitting TRBD1. Germline V gives CDR1 MDHEN, CDR2 SYDVKM. The CDR3 totals 16 residues. After removal of 6 bases from V and 6 bases from J, the junction contained 16 bases not matched to a gene. CDR3 sequence: CASRSFLKGQDGEQYF. CDR3 bases: TGTGCCAGCAGATCCTTTCTGAAGGGACAGGACGGCGAGCAGTACTTC.

The chain recombines TRBV13 with TRBJ1-3; 7 bases line up with TRBD1. Germline-derived CDR1 and CDR2 are PRHDT and FYEKMQ (reference sequence). V shed 5 bases and J 3 bases; nucleotides not matched to a gene: 7. The length of the CDR3 is 15 residues. The CDR3 DNA reads as TGTGCCAGCAGCCCGCTAGACAGGGTTGGAAACACCATATATTTT. Its protein is CASSPLDRVGNTIYF.

This clone came up once. The DNA of the CDR3 is TGTGCCAGTAGTCCCCCGGGGCAGGGATCTAGGAATGAGCAGTTCTTC. This gives the protein CASSPPGQGSRNEQFF. The chain is built from TRBV19 and TRBJ2-1, with D possibly being TRBD1 or TRBD2 (5 bases each). Germline V gene sequence: CDR1 LNHDA, CDR2 SQIVND (reference sequence). With 5 bases removed from V and 7 bases from J, the gap between germline ends came to 21 bases. This CDR3 spans 16 amino acids.

The V gene is TRBV27, the J gene TRBJ2-7; D remains ambiguous. The V end was cut by 6 bases, the J end by 0 bases, with 6 bases between. Germline CDR1 MNHEY, CDR2 SMNVEV (reference sequence). The CDR3 extends over 12 amino acids. CDR3 DNA sequence: TGTGCCAGCAGGCATAGCTCCTACGAGCAGTACTTC. It codes for CASRHSSYEQYF.

The rearrangement joins TRBV2 to TRBJ2-2; D is unclear. The V end lost 2 bases, the J end lost 4 bases, and 11 bases lay between the germline ends. Looked up from germline, CDR1 is SNHLY and CDR2 is FYNNEI. The CDR3 length is 15 residues. The DNA for the CDR3 is TGTGCCAGCAGTGAACGAACAGTGACCACCGGGGAGCTGTTTTTT. Translated: CASSERTVTTGELFF.

This clone was seen more than once but under ten times. The J gene is TRBJ1-5, the V gene TRBV6-4, with D uncertain. Trimming took off 4 bases at V and 4 bases at J, with 8 bases between the two ends. Germline loops: CDR1 MRHNA, CDR2 SNTAGT. This CDR3 comprises 13 residues. The DNA of the CDR3 is TGTGCCAGCAGTGTTGGGGATAATCAGCCCCAGCATTTT. Translating it yields CASSVGDNQPQHF.

This rearrangement joins TRBV7-3 to TRBJ2-2, with 10 bases lining up with TRBD1. The V and J ends lost 5 bases and 7 bases, in that order; junction bases with no gene match: 7. CDR1 is SGHTA and CDR2 is FQGTGA in the germline V gene. The CDR3 consists of 15 residues. The CDR3 here is CASSPTGTGVGELFF. As DNA, the CDR3 is TGTGCCAGCAGCCCCACCGGGACAGGGGTCGGGGAGCTGTTTTTT.

The J gene is TRBJ1-1, the V gene TRBV4-3, with D perhaps matching TRBD1 (5 bases). CDR1 is LGHNA, CDR2 YSLEER, per germline. The CDR3 sequence is 15 residues long. The germline V and J ends were trimmed by 1 base and 1 base, with 10 bases remaining between them. Here the CDR3 reads CASSQAVRGNTEAFF. In DNA, the CDR3 is TGCGCCAGCAGCCAAGCAGTTAGGGGGAACACTGAAGCTTTCTTT.

The chain has TRBV9 and TRBJ2-7; TRBD2 matches at 10 bases. Germline CDR1 SGDLS, CDR2 YYNGEE. The CDR3 sequence is 15 residues long. Germline trimming cut 4 bases from V and 1 base from J; bases unmatched to any gene: 5. Written as DNA, the CDR3 is TGTGCCAGCAGCCCTTCTAGCGGGAGATCCTACGAGCAGTACTTC. This encodes CASSPSSGRSYEQYF.